This T cell receptor beta chain was sequenced during a study of CD8+ T cells in alopecia areata. Samples from alopecia areata patients were lesional scalp punch biopsies and peripheral blood. cDNA reverse transcribed from extracted RNA served as the sequencing template. Method: immunoSEQ multiplex PCR; TCRdb's copy keeps in-frame clones and lacks some. The table lists about 70,000 clones, roughly 44% of them singletons. Germline V CDR1 and CDR2: SGDLS, YYNGEE. Trimming at V came to 0 bases and at J to 5 bases, leaving 4 bases not matched to a gene. CDR3 size: 15 residues. Sequencing was performed on CD8+ T cells sorted from blood, taken at week 0. The genes are TRBV9 and TRBJ2-5, with TRBD1 identical over 10 bases. The receptor's source is a human donor with alopecia areata. The CDR3 sequence: CASSVGGQGTETQYF. The CDR3 DNA reads TGTGCCAGCAGCGTAGGGGGACAGGGGACGGAGACCCAGTACTTC.